This paragraph covers one T cell receptor (beta chain) sequence. The CDR3 loop spans 16 amino acids. Germline values: CDR1 MNHNS, CDR2 SASEGT. The trim removed 2 bases at V and 5 bases at J, leaving 8 bases unmatched. This entry belongs to a study of cytomegalovirus exposure and HLA in healthy donors. PCR primers comprised 60 Vbeta and 13 Jbeta primers. The method was immunoSEQ multiplex PCR; TCRdb's version includes in-frame clones alone and lacks a portion of them. The repertoire has around 200,000 clones, 77% of them found once; the top ten carry around 3%. The rearrangement links TRBV6-1 to TRBJ1-5, with TRBD1 identical over 8 bases. The TCR sequence derives from a female donor in good health and CMV-seronegative. Sequencing was performed on PBMCs. The CDR3 loop is CASSERGTGGYQPQHF. Written as DNA, the CDR3 is TGTGCCAGCAGTGAACGGGGAACAGGGGGGTATCAGCCCCAGCATTTT.